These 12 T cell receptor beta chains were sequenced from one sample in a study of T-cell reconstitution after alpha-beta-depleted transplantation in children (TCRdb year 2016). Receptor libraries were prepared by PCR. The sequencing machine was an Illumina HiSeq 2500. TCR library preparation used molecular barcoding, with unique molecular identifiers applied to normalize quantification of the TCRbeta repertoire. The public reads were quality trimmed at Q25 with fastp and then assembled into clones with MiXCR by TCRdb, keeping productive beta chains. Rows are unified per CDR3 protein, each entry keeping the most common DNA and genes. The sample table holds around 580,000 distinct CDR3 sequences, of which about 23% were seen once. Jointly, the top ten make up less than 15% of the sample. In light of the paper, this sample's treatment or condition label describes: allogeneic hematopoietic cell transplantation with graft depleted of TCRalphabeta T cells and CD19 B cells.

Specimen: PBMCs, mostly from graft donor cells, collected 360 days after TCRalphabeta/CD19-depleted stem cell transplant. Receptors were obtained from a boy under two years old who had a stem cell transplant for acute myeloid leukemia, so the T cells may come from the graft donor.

CDR3 coding DNA: TGTGCCAGCAGTGCTCTGGCAGGGACTAACTATGGCTACACCTTC. It codes for CASSALAGTNYGYTF. The chain recombines TRBV6-1 with TRBJ1-2; TRBD1 is a possible D gene (5 bases). The germline V gene has CDR1 MNHNS and CDR2 SASEGT. The V end lost 4 bases, the J end lost 0 bases, and 12 bases lay between the germline ends. The CDR3 is 15 amino acids.

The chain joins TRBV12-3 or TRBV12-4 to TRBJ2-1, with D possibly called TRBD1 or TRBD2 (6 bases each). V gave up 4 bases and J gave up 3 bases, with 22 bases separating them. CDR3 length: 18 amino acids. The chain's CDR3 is CASSSYRDGTAFYNEQFF. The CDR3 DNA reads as TGTGCCAGCAGTTCCTACAGGGATGGGACTGCTTTCTACAATGAGCAGTTCTTC.

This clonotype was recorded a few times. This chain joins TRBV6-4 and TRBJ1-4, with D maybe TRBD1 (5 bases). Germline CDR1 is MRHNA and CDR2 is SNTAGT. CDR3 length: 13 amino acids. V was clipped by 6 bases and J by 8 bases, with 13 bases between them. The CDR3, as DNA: TGTGCCAGCAGCGCCGACTGGGGCGAAAAACTGTTTTTT. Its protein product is CASSADWGEKLFF.

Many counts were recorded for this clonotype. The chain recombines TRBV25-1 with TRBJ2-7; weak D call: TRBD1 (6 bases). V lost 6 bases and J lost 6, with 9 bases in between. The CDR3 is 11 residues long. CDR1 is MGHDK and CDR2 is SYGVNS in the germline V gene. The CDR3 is CASRRGSEQYF. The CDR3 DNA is TGTGCCAGCAGGAGGGGGTCCGAGCAGTACTTC.

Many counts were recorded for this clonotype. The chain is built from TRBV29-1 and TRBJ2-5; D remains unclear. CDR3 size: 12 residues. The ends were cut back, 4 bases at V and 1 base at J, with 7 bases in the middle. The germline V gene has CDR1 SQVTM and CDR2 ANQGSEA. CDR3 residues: CSVARSQETQYF. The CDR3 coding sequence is TGCAGCGTTGCTCGTTCCCAAGAGACCCAGTACTTC.

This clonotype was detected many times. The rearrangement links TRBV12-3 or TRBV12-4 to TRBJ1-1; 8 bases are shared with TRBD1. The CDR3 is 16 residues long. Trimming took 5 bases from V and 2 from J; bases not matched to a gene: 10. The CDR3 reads CASSHDRGGPNTEAFF. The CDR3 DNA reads TGTGCCAGCAGTCACGACAGGGGAGGGCCTAACACTGAAGCTTTCTTT.

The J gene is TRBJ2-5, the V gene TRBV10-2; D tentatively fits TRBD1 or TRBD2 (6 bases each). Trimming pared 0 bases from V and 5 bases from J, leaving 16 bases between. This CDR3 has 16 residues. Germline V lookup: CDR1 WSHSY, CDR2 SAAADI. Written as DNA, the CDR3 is TGCGCCAGCAGTGAGTCGAAGGGGGGTCTGCGGGAGACCCAGTACTTC. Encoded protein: CASSESKGGLRETQYF.

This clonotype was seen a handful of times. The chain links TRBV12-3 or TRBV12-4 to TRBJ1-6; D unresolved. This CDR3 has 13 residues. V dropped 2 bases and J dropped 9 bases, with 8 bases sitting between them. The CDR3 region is CASSLWVPSPLHF. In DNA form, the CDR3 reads TGTGCCAGCAGTTTATGGGTCCCTTCACCCCTCCACTTT.

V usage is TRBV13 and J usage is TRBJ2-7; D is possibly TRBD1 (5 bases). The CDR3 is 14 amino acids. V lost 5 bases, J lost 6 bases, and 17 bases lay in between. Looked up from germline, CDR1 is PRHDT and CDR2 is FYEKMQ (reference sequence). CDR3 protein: CASSPWGLLSEQYF. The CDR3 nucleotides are TGTGCCAGCAGCCCATGGGGCCTTCTCAGCGAGCAGTACTTC.

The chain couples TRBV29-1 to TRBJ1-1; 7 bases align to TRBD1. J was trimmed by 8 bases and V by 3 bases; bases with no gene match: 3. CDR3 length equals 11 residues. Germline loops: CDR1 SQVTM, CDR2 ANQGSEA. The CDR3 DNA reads TGCAGCGTTGAGCAGGGGGGCGAAGCTTTCTTT. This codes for CSVEQGGEAFF.

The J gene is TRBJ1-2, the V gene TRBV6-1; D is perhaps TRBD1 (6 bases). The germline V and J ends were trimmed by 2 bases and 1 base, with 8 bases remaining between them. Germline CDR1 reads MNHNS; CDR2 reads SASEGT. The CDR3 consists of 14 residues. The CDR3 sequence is CASSELQGNYGYTF. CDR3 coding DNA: TGTGCCAGCAGTGAATTACAGGGTAACTATGGCTACACCTTC.

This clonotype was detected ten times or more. CDR3 sequence reads: CASSSRDRSYNEQFF. The CDR3 coding sequence is TGTGCCAGCAGCTCCCGGGACAGATCCTACAATGAGCAGTTCTTC. J is TRBJ2-1 and V is TRBV5-5; the match to TRBD1 covers 7 bases. With 3 bases clipped from V and 1 base from J, the junction kept 4 bases outside the gene matches. Germline CDR1 reads SGHKS; CDR2 reads YYEKEE (reference sequence). CDR3 size: 15 residues.